This T cell receptor (beta chain) was identified in a study of T cell changes during pregnancy in multiple sclerosis (dated by TCRdb to 2018 to 2020). The study in broad terms: The study looked at changes in the T cell repertoire across pregnancy in women with multiple sclerosis.

Libraries were prepared through the immunoSEQ multiplex PCR assay. TCRdb mirrors the immuneACCESS table, restricted to in-frame sequences. Some clones are absent from its copies; in checked studies, under half trace to an unresolved V gene, and the reason for the others is unknown. The sample data list fewer than 90,000 clones, and about 93% of these were observed just once. More than 1.5% of the sample is held by the ten biggest clonotypes. The germline V gene supplies CDR1 KGHSH and CDR2 LQKENI. The CDR3 goes from the cysteine to the phenylalanine over 13 residues. The entry retains the CDR3 DNA only, 39 bases that are in frame from base 1. V and J are truncated by 0 bases and 4 bases respectively, leaving an intervening sequence of 7 bases. Turning to this clone: The antigen it recognizes is unknown. No base qualities exist here, and no much larger clone lies one base off it.

The source is a female donor in good health, enrolled as a control in a pregnancy study. The chain is made from TRBV18 and TRBJ2-7, with an unclear D gene assignment. The sample here was peripheral blood, taken after pregnancy. Here is the DNA: TGTGCCAGCTCACCACCACTGGTATACGAGCAGTACTTC. This codes for CASSPPLVYEQYF.